This TCR beta chain was observed in a study of blood T cell repertoires in COVID-19 (dated by TCRdb to 2019 to 2021). Broadly, across the study: Samples covering the acute and convalescent phases of COVID-19 were provided by collaborators in the United States, Italy and Spain. The material from the prospective study consisted of cDNA or gDNA derived from T cells, B-cell-depleted T cells, or PBMCs. Deeply sampled blood TCRbeta repertoires from subjects exposed to, actively infected with, or recovered from COVID-19 were included in the dataset. The repertoires were released in a freely available public database meant as a resource for research on the immune response to SARS-CoV-2. The samples were drawn from the first 160 participants of the ongoing ImmuneRACE study and from some 1,300 subjects provided by 6 global collaborators. The sample metadata nearly always contained a de-identified subject ID, COVID-19 status, age in years and sex. Where available, HLA class I and class II types were taken from metadata supplied by the sample provider and were not determined by assay-based typing. Study-wide findings and limitations: Clinical and demographic metadata were provided uncurated, with the amount varying by source and participant.

As concerns this clone: The target of this receptor is not known. No much larger clonotype is one base removed from it; base qualities were not supplied.

Each collaborating institution followed its own protocols to collect whole blood in K2EDTA tubes. For TCRbeta analysis, collaborator samples were shipped as frozen whole blood, as isolated PBMCs, or as DNA extracted from either sample type. TCRbeta CDR3 regions were amplified from genomic DNA using the immunoSEQ Assay, a bias-controlled multiplex PCR. In the authors' own workflow: Nucleated cell counts per sample were estimated from amplification of reference gene primers within the assay. To quantify the absolute abundance of each unique TCRbeta CDR3 rearrangement, sequence reads were collapsed and filtered. For each sample, productive Simpson clonality was calculated as the square root of Simpson's diversity index over productive rearrangements. TCRdb's version of the immuneACCESS table is confined to in-frame rearrangements and falls short of the full clone set. An unresolved V gene accounts for under half of the shortfall where checked; the remainder is of unknown origin. Clonal size and the V and J genes are those of that table, whereas D and trimming came from the DNA. The sample table records 150,000 to 200,000 clones; around nine tenths of these occur just once. The biggest ten clones account for 5% of the sample.

V and J are truncated by 6 bases and 4 bases respectively, leaving an intervening sequence of 15 bases. CDR1 and CDR2, looked up from the germline V gene, are SNHLY and FYNNEI. Spanning cysteine to phenylalanine, the CDR3 consists of 14 amino acids. Left in the record is the CDR3 DNA by itself, 42 bases read in frame from the first base. The rearrangement joined TRBV2 to TRBJ1-1; a tentative D match to TRBD1 spans 5 bases. The sample was peripheral blood. The sequence was obtained from a human donor in a cohort sampled during active COVID-19. The CDR3 region: CASRTRGGGTEAFF. The nucleotides read TGTGCCAGCAGAACGAGGGGAGGTGGCACTGAAGCTTTCTTT. The CDR3 plus the reference TRBV2 and TRBJ1-1 genes for the other parts give the full variable domain: EPEVTQTPSHQVTQMGQEVILRCVPISNHLYFYWYRQILGQKVEFLVSFYNNEISEKSEIFDDQFSVERPDGSNFTLKIRSTKLEDSAMYFCASRTRGGGTEAFFGQGTRLTVV.